The clone carrying this T cell receptor (beta chain) has only a few counts. Antigen specificity is unknown. The data belong to a study of human T cells and chemical hapten exposure. As for the study in general: DPC 0.01% went on the upper back by patch test, with reading at 6 days. Study-level points and caveats: Expanded TCRs produced significantly more large CDR3 similarity clusters than controls did.

Time point indicated: patch test 1, 2 weeks after DPC sensitization. Treatment here: therapeutic diphenylcyclopropenone sensitization with weekly scalp DPC. TCRdb redid the calling of the RACE reads with MiXCR, one entry per CDR3 protein. The sample lists some 50,000 distinct CDR3 sequences; 9.3% were seen once. The V and J ends lost 4 bases and 2 bases respectively, with 12 bases between them. Per the germline V gene, CDR1 is SGHRS and CDR2 is YFSETQ. The CDR3 covers 14 residues. The clonotype was recovered from a woman in her 40s with alopecia areata. Some clones in this sample may be carry-over from other donors' samples. The sequencing here drew on whole blood, taken in connection with sensitization to the hapten diphenylcyclopropenone (DPC). This chain uses TRBV5-1 with TRBJ2-5; D unclear. The CDR3 coding sequence is TGCGCCAGCAGCCGAGAGAGATCTCAAGAGACCCAGTACTTC. Amino acids: CASSRERSQETQYF.